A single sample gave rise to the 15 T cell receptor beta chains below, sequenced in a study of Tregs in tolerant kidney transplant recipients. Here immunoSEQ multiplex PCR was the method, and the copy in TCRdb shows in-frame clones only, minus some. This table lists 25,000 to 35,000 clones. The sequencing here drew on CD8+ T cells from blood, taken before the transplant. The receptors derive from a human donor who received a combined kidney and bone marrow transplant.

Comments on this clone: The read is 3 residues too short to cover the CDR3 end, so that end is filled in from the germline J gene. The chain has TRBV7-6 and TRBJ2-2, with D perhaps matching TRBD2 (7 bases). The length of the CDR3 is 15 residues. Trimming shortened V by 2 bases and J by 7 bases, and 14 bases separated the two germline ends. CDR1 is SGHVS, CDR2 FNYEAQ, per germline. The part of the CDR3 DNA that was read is TGTGCCAGCAGCTTATGGGCGGGGGCGAACGGGGAG. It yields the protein CASSLWAGANGE. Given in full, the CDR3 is CASSLWAGANGELFF.

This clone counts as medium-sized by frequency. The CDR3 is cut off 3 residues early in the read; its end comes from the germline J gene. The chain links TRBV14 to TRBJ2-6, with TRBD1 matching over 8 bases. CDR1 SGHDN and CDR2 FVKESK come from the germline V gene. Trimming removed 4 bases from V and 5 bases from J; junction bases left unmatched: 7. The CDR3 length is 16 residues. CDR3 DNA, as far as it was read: TGTGCCAGCAGCCCCTCCGGACAGGGTTGGGCCAACGTC. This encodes CASSPSGQGWANV. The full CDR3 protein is CASSPSGQGWANVLTF.

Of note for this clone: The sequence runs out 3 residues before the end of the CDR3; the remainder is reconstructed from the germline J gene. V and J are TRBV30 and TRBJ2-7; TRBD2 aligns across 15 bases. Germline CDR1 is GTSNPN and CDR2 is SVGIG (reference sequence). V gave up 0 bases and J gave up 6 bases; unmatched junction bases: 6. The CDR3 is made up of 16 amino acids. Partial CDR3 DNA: TGTGCCTGGAGTGTATTACCGGGACTAGCGGGAGGCGAG. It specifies CAWSVLPGLAGGE. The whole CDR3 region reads CAWSVLPGLAGGEQYF.

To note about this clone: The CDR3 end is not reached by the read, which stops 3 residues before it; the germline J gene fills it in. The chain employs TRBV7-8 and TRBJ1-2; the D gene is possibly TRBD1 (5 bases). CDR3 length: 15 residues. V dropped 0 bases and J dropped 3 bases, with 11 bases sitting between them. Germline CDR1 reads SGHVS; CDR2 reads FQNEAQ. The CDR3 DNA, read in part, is TGTGCCAGCAGCTTAGCCGGGGGGGATTACTATGGC. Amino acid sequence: CASSLAGGDYYG. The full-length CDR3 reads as CASSLAGGDYYGYTF. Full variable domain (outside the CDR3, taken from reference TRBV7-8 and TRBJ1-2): GAGVSQSPRYKVAKRGQDVALRCDPISGHVSLFWYQQALGQGPEFLTYFQNEAQLDKSGLPSDRFFAERPEGSVSTLKIQRTQQEDSAVYLCASSLAGGDYYGYTFGSGTRLTVV.

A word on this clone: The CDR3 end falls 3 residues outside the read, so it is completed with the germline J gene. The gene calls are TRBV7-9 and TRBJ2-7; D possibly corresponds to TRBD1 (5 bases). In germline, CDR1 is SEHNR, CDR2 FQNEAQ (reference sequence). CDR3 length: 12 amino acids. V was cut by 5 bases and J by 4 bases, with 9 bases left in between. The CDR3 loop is CASSPDIYEQYF. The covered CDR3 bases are TGTGCCAGCAGCCCGGACATATACGAG.

The CDR3 bases that were read are TGTGCCAGTAGTAGGGGGCAGGGGGAATACAATGAG. Its translation: CASSRGQGEYNE. The CDR3 in its entirety is CASSRGQGEYNEQFF. The rearrangement uses TRBV19 and TRBJ2-1; 7 positions match TRBD1. The CDR3 end falls 3 residues outside the read, so it is completed with the germline J gene. The CDR3 contains 15 residues. V dropped 4 bases and J dropped 4; count of bases not matched to a gene: 7. Germline V gene data show CDR1 as LNHDA and CDR2 as SQIVND (reference sequence).

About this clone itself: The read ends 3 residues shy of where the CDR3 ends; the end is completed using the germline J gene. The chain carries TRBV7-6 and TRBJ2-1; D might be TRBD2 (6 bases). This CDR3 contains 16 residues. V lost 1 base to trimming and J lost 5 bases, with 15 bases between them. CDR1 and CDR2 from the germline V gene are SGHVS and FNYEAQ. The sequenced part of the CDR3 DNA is TGTGCCAGCAGCTTAGATCCCGGGGGAGAACACAATGAG. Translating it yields CASSLDPGGEHNE. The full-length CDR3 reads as CASSLDPGGEHNEQFF. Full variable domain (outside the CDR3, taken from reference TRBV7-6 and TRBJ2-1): GAGVSQSPRYKVTKRGQDVALRCDPISGHVSLYWYRQALGQGPEFLTYFNYEAQQDKSGLPNDRFSAERPEGSISTLTIQRTEQRDSAMYRCASSLDPGGEHNEQFFGPGTRLTVL.

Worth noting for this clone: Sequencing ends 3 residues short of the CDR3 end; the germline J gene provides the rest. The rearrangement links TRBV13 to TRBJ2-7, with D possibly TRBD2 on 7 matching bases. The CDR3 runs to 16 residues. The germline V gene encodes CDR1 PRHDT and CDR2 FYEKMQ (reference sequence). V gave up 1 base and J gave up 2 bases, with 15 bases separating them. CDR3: CASSLVRGAVPYEQYF. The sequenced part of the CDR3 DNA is TGTGCCAGCAGCTTAGTACGGGGGGCGGTGCCCTACGAG.

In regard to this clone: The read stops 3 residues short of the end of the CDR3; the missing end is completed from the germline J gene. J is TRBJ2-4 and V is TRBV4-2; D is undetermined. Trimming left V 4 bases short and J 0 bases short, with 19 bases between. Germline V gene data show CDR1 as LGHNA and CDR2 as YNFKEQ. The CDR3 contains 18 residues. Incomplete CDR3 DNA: TGTGCCAGCAGCCCCCTCTCTAACGTGATTCTAGCCAAAAACATT. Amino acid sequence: CASSPLSNVILAKNI. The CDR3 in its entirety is CASSPLSNVILAKNIQYF.

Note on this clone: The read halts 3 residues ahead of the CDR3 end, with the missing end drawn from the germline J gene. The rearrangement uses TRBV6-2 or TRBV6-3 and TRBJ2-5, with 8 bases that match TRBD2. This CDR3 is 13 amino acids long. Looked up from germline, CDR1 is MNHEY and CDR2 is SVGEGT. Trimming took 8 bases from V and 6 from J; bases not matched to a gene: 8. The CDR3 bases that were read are TGTGCCAGCTACGGGGGGGGCCGCAAGACC. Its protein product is CASYGGGRKT. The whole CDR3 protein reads CASYGGGRKTQYF.

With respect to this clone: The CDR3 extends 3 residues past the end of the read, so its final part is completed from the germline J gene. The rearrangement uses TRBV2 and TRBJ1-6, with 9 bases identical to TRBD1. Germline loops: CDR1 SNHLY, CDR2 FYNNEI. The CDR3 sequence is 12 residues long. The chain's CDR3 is CAGTGPFSALHF. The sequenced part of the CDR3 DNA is TGTGCCGGGACAGGGCCCTTTTCGGCC.

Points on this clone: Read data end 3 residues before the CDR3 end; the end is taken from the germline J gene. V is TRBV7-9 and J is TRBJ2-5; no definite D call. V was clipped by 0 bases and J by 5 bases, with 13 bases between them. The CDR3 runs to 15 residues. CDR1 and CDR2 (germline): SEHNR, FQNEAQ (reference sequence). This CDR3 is CASSLANRGGETQYF. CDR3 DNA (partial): TGTGCCAGCAGCTTAGCGAATCGAGGCGGCGAGACC.

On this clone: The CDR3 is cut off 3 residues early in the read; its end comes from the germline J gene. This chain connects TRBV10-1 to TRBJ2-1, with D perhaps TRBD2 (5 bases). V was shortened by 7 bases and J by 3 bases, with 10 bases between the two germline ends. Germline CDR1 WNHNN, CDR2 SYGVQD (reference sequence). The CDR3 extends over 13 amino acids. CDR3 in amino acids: CASTSGSYNEQFF. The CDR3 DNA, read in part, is TGCGCCAGCACCAGCGGCAGCTACAATGAG.

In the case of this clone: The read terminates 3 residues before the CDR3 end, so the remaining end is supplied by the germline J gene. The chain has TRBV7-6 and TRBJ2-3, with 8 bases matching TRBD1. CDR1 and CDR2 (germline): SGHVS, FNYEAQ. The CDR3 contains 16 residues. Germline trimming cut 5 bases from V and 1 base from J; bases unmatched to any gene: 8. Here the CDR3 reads CASSRTTGDRTDTQYF. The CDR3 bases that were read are TGTGCCAGCAGCCGAACGACAGGGGACCGCACAGATACG.

The part of the CDR3 DNA that was read is TGTGCCAGGAGTTCTCGGAATGAG. Its protein product is CARSSRNE. The entire CDR3 reads CARSSRNEQFF. V and J are TRBV19 and TRBJ2-1; no definite D call. The read stops 3 residues short of the end of the CDR3; the missing end is completed from the germline J gene. V shed 9 bases and J shed 7 bases, with 10 bases lying between them. Germline assignment: CDR1 LNHDA and CDR2 SQIVND (reference sequence). There are 11 residues in the CDR3. The entire variable domain, with the rest obtained from reference TRBV19 and TRBJ2-1, is as follows: DGGITQSPKYLFRKEGQNVTLSCEQNLNHDAMYWYRQDPGQGLRLIYYSQIVNDFQKGDIAEGYSVSREKKESFPLTVTSAQKNPTAFYLCARSSRNEQFFGPGTRLTVL.